What follows is one TCR beta chain and its context. Its antigen is undetermined. These data come from a study of cytotoxic CD8 clonotypes in ibrutinib-treated CLL. Across the study: After treatment lasting a median 12 months, range 6 to 36, response samples were collected. Sequencing produced an average of about 260,000 productive templates and tens of thousands of productive rearrangements per sample. The study, taken as a whole, reports: Public clonotypes (which were uncommon) either contracted or remained stable on treatment. Relative to age-matched healthy donors, clonality at baseline was higher, and it tracked circulating CD8+ T-cell counts.

Libraries were prepared by immunoSEQ multiplex PCR; TCRdb keeps only in-frame clonotypes and omits some of them. This table has 130,000 or so clones, around four fifths appearing once. In germline, CDR1 is MNHNS, CDR2 SASEGT. Trimming took off 7 bases at V and 3 bases at J, with 10 bases between the two ends. This CDR3 region has 13 residues. The rearrangement joins TRBV6-1 to TRBJ2-1; perhaps TRBD2 as D (5 bases). The material sequenced was PBMCs, taken after 24 months of ibrutinib treatment. This clonotype originated in a human donor with chronic lymphocytic leukemia. CDR3 in DNA: TGTGCCAGCAAGTATGGGAGCTACAATGAGCAGTTCTTC. Its translation: CASKYGSYNEQFF.